This T cell receptor (beta chain) stems from a study of T-cell reconstitution after alpha-beta-depleted transplantation in children. The CDR3 contains 14 residues. V was clipped by 4 bases and J by 0 bases, with 10 bases between them. The germline V gene encodes CDR1 LGHNA and CDR2 YNFKEQ. Unique molecular identifiers were incorporated into the prepared TCRbeta library. TCRdb reanalysed the PCR reads using MiXCR and keeps one entry per CDR3 protein. Among 420,000 or so distinct CDR3 sequences, approximately 10% were seen once, and the ten largest hold approximately 5%. This sequence joins TRBV4-2 and TRBJ2-7; D unclear. Material: PBMCs from the stem cell graft donor, obtained from the stem cell graft. The TCR was taken from a human donor who donated a stem cell graft to a child with acute myeloid leukemia. The chain's CDR3 is CASSPGLRSYEQYF. CDR3 coding DNA: TGTGCCAGCAGCCCTGGGCTCCGCTCCTACGAGCAGTACTTC.